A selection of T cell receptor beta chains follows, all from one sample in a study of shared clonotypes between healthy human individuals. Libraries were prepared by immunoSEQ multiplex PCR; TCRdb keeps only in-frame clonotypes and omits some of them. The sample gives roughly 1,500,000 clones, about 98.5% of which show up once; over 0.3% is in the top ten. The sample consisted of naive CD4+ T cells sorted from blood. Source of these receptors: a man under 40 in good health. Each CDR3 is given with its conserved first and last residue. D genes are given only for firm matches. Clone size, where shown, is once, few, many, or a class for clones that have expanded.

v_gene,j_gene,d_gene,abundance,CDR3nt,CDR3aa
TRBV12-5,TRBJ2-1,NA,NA,TGTGCTAGTGCCAAACTCCAGGGGCATGAGCAGTTCTTC,CASAKLQGHEQFF
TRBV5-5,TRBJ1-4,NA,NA,TGTGCCAGCAGCCCGGAGGTCGGGGGGCCGGGTGAAAAACTGTTTTTT,CASSPEVGGPGEKLFF
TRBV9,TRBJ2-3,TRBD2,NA,TGTGCCAGCAGCGGAAGACTAGCGGTCACAGATACGCAGTATTTT,CASSGRLAVTDTQYF
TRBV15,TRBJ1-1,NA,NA,TGTGCCACCAGCAGAGATCCAGCCGGGAACACTGAAGCTTTCTTT,CATSRDPAGNTEAFF
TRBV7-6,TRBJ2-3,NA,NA,TGTGCCAGCAGCTTAGCGGTAGTGGGACCTAGCACAGATACGCAGTATTTT,CASSLAVVGPSTDTQYF
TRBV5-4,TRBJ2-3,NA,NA,TGTGCCAGCAGTCCTAGCTTCCAGGGGCCCCTAATCTCAGATACGCAGTATTTT,CASSPSFQGPLISDTQYF
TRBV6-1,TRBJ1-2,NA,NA,TGTGCCAGCAGTGAACGTAGCCCAGGGGTTTTGACCCCACGGGGAGATGGCTACACCTTC,CASSERSPGVLTPRGDGYTF
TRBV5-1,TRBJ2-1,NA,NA,TGCGCCAGCAGCACAGGGCCCCGCTCCTACAATGAGCAGTTCTTC,CASSTGPRSYNEQFF
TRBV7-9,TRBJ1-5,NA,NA,TGTGCCAGCAGCCCCACAAGCAATCAGCCCCAGCATTTT,CASSPTSNQPQHF
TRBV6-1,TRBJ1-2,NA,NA,TGTGCCAGCAGTGAAGTAAGGGACCATGGCTACACCTTC,CASSEVRDHGYTF
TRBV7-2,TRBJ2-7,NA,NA,TGTGCCAGCAGCTTCCCTAAGCGGGACAGCTCCTACGAGCAGTACTTC,CASSFPKRDSSYEQYF
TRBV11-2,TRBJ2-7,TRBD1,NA,TGTGCCAGCAGCTCTCGGGGGACAGGGGTTTCCTACGAGCAGTACTTC,CASSSRGTGVSYEQYF
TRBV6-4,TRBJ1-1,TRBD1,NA,TGTGCCAGCAGGGCCGGGACAGGGGCCACTGAAGCTTTCTTT,CASRAGTGATEAFF
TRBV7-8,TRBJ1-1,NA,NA,TGTGCCAGCAGCTTCGGCAGGGAGAACACTGAAGCTTTCTTT,CASSFGRENTEAFF
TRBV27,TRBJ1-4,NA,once,TGTGCCAGCAGTTGGGCAGCCGCAACTAATGAAAAACTGTTTTTT,CASSWAAATNEKLFF
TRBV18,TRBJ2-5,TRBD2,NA,TGTGCCAGCTCAACCGGACTAGCGGGAGGCTCACAAGAGACCCAGTACTTC,CASSTGLAGGSQETQYF
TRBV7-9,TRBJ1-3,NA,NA,TGTGCCAGCAGCTTGTCAAACTCTGGAAACACCATATATTTT,CASSLSNSGNTIYF
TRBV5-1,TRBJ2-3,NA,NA,TGCGCCAGCAGCCCGAGACCCCCCCCATCTAGCACAGATACGCAGTATTTT,CASSPRPPPSSTDTQYF
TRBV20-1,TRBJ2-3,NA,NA,TGCAGTGTTAAAGCGGGTCATACGCAGTATTTT,CSVKAGHTQYF
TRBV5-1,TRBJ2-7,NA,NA,TGCGCCAGCAGCTTAGGGAATACCTACGAGCAGTACTTC,CASSLGNTYEQYF
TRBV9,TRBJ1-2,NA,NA,TGTGCCAGCAGCTCCCGGGCCACCGGGAACTATGGCTACACCTTC,CASSSRATGNYGYTF
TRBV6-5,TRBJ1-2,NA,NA,TGTGCCAGCAGTTCCGACAGGACTCTCTACTATGGCTACACCTTC,CASSSDRTLYYGYTF